The 32 T cell receptor beta chains presented below share a single source sample, sequenced in a study of T cell repertoires in cytomegalovirus infection. MiXCR was run by TCRdb on the reads, yielding one entry per CDR3 protein. The table records hundreds of thousands of distinct CDR3 sequences, 24% of them present only once. The sequenced sample was CD8+ T cells from PBMCs. Receptor source: a human donor in good health (CMV status not recorded). Some clones in this sample may be carry-over from other donors' samples.

This clonotype was found a few times. The chain has TRBV7-9 and TRBJ1-5; the D is unclear. V was clipped by 1 base and J by 8 bases, with 15 bases between them. The V gene's germline CDR1 is SEHNR and CDR2 FQNEAQ (reference sequence). The CDR3 has 15 residues. The CDR3, as DNA: TGTGCCAGCAGCTTAGAGTTTGGGAATGAGGAGCCCCAGCATTTT. Translation gives CASSLEFGNEEPQHF.

There are a few counts of this clonotype. The gene calls are TRBV10-3 and TRBJ2-1, with 7 bases identical to TRBD2. V lost 10 bases, J lost 5 bases, and 11 bases stayed unmatched. This CDR3 is built from 14 residues. Looked up from germline, CDR1 is ENHRY and CDR2 is SYGVKD. The CDR3 loop is CATLGGGGDNEQFF. CDR3 sequence (DNA): TGTGCCACCCTTGGTGGGGGGGGGGACAATGAGCAGTTCTTC.

The table lists this clonotype with a few counts. The J gene is TRBJ1-5, the V gene TRBV7-8, with TRBD1 matching 10 bases. Germline-derived CDR1 and CDR2 are SGHVS and FQNEAQ. J gave up 4 bases and V 5 bases, and 11 bases lay outside the gene matches. The CDR3 totals 17 residues. The CDR3 DNA follows: TGTGCCAGCAGCCCGCTTAGACAGGGGGCAAAGAATCAGCCCCAGCATTTT. It specifies CASSPLRQGAKNQPQHF.

The genes are TRBV2 and TRBJ2-3; no firm D call. CDR1 SNHLY and CDR2 FYNNEI come from the germline V gene. With 8 bases removed from V and 1 base from J, the gap between germline ends came to 7 bases. This CDR3 is built from 12 residues. The CDR3, as DNA: TGTGCCAGCCCGCAGGGCACAGATACGCAGTATTTT. Protein product: CASPQGTDTQYF.

Remarks on this clonotype: This may arise from a read error, as a much more abundant clone is one base away. The chain has TRBV7-3 and TRBJ2-1; D is tentatively TRBD1 or TRBD2 (5 bases each). The CDR3 spans 12 residues. CDR1 and CDR2 from the germline V gene are SGHTA and FQGTGA. The CDR3 sequence is CASSSVGDELFF. For the CDR3, the DNA is TGTGCCAGCAGCTCCGTGGGGGATGAGCTGTTCTTC. The whole variable domain, remainder taken from reference TRBV7-3 and TRBJ2-1, is GAGVSQTPSNKVTEKGKYVELRCDPISGHTALYWYRQSLGQGPEFLIYFQGTGAADDSGLPNDRFFAVRPEGSVSTLKIQRTERGDSAVYLCASSSVGDELFFGPGTRLTVL.

The chain is built from TRBV28 and TRBJ1-1; 7 nucleotides align to TRBD1. CDR1 and CDR2 (germline): MDHEN, SYDVKM. Trimming removed 6 bases from V and 4 bases from J; junction bases left unmatched: 11. This CDR3 contains 15 residues. The CDR3 sequence: CASSQDRYYGTEAFF. Written as DNA, the CDR3 is TGTGCCAGCAGCCAGGACAGGTACTATGGCACTGAAGCTTTCTTT.

The gene calls are TRBV7-4 and TRBJ1-1; tentative D call: TRBD1 (5 bases). Trimming cost V 11 bases and J 4 bases, with 29 bases left between them. The length of the CDR3 is 17 residues. Germline CDR1 SGHVT, CDR2 SQSDAQ. The CDR3 spells CASCGACIGEICTEAFF. DNA of the CDR3: TGTGCCTCGTGCGGAGCGTGCATAGGGGAGATCTGCACTGAAGCTTTCTTT.

V gene TRBV6-6 combines with J gene TRBJ2-1; D is unresolved. Germline assignment: CDR1 MNHNY and CDR2 SVGAGI (reference sequence). The CDR3 loop spans 14 amino acids. Trimming shortened V by 0 bases and J by 5 bases, and 8 bases separated the two germline ends. DNA for the CDR3: TGTGCCAGCAGTTACTCGGTTCTGGACAATGAGCAGTTCTTC. Translation gives CASSYSVLDNEQFF.

This clonotype has ten or more counts. The gene calls are TRBV12-5 and TRBJ2-1; D gene unclear. Germline lookup yields CDR1 LGHNT and CDR2 FRNRAP. The CDR3 covers 14 residues. The V end lost 6 bases, the J end lost 0 bases, and 9 bases lay between the germline ends. Here the CDR3 reads CASGSASSYNEQFF. CDR3 DNA sequence: TGTGCTAGTGGCTCTGCCAGCTCCTACAATGAGCAGTTCTTC. The full variable domain, rest sourced from reference TRBV12-5 and TRBJ2-1, is DARVTQTPRHKVTEMGQEVTMRCQPILGHNTVFWYRQTMMQGLELLAYFRNRAPLDDSGMPKDRFSAEMPDATLATLKIQPSEPRDSAVYFCASGSASSYNEQFFGPGTRLTVL.

The genes are TRBV11-2 and TRBJ2-7; tentative D call: TRBD1 (5 bases). CDR3 length equals 15 residues. Germline-derived CDR1 and CDR2 are SGHAT and FQNNGV. Deletions cut 5 bases from V and 2 bases from J, with 16 bases between. The CDR3 is CASSPAPDRAYEQYV. In nucleotides, the CDR3 is TGTGCCAGCAGCCCAGCCCCCGACAGAGCCTACGAGCAGTACGTC.

This clonotype was seen a few times. The V gene is TRBV7-9, the J gene TRBJ1-1, with 8 bases identical to TRBD1. The CDR3 consists of 18 residues. Trimming cost V 6 bases and J 0 bases; bases outside gene matches: 15. Germline V gene data show CDR1 as SEHNR and CDR2 as FQNEAQ (reference sequence). CDR3 DNA sequence: TGTGCCAGCAGACCCCCCCGGACAGGGAGGGTGTTGAACACTGAAGCTTTCTTT. It codes for CASRPPRTGRVLNTEAFF.

This clonotype was counted only a few times. The genes are TRBV20-1 and TRBJ2-7; possible D gene TRBD1, 6 bases. The germline CDR1 and CDR2 sequences are DFQATT and SNEGSKA (reference sequence). The CDR3 extends over 18 amino acids. Trimming left V 0 bases short and J 2 bases short, with 23 bases between. The CDR3 DNA reads TGCAGTGCTAGAGATGGGGGCGGCGACAGCCATTATACCTACGAGCAGTACTTC. It specifies CSARDGGGDSHYTYEQYF.

This clonotype turned up a few times. The rearrangement uses TRBV7-4 and TRBJ2-7, with a possible D match to TRBD1 (6 bases). CDR3 size: 16 residues. Germline CDR1 and CDR2: SGHVT and SQSDAQ. Trimming shortened V by 4 bases and J by 0 bases, and 16 bases separated the two germline ends. This chain's CDR3 is CASSSSGHSSSYEQYF. The DNA of the CDR3 is TGTGCCAGCAGCTCCTCGGGACATTCTTCCTCCTACGAGCAGTACTTC.

This clonotype occurred a few times. The chain joins TRBV20-1 to TRBJ1-5, with 8 bases matching TRBD1. The CDR3 totals 14 residues. J lost 7 bases, V lost 0 bases, and 5 bases had no gene match. From germline, CDR1 is DFQATT and CDR2 SNEGSKA (reference sequence). The CDR3 protein is CSARDPGGGQPQHF. The CDR3 DNA reads TGCAGTGCTAGAGATCCAGGGGGCGGACAGCCCCAGCATTTT.

The chain combines TRBV20-1 with TRBJ2-1, with D perhaps matching TRBD2 (5 bases). V was cut by 2 bases and J by 8 bases, with 25 bases left in between. The CDR3 length is 17 residues. Germline loops: CDR1 DFQATT, CDR2 SNEGSKA (reference sequence). The CDR3 loop reads CSARSGISLAAVYEQFF. The CDR3 DNA follows: TGCAGTGCTAGATCGGGGATAAGCCTAGCAGCGGTCTATGAGCAGTTCTTC.

The J gene is TRBJ2-1, the V gene TRBV6-2 or TRBV6-3; D perhaps matches TRBD1 (5 bases). V lost 2 bases, J lost 2 bases, and 10 bases lay in between. Germline CDR1 MNHEY, CDR2 SVGEGT. The CDR3 length is 15 residues. In nucleotides, the CDR3 is TGTGCCAGCAGTTACCCACAGGATACCTACAATGAGCAGTTCTTC. Its protein product is CASSYPQDTYNEQFF.

To note about this clonotype: Since a much larger clone is just one base distant, this may be a read error. The chain recombines TRBV7-6 with TRBJ2-7; D might be TRBD2 (6 bases). CDR1 SGHVS and CDR2 FNYEAQ come from the germline V gene. V was trimmed by 0 bases and J by 6 bases, leaving 15 bases between them. This CDR3 is 15 amino acids long. The CDR3 DNA follows: TGTGCCAGCAGCTTAGCGGACCTAGCGATTGGCGAGCAGTACTTC. Residues: CASSLADLAIGEQYF.

This clonotype was found many times. V usage is TRBV12-3 or TRBV12-4 and J usage is TRBJ1-5, with unresolved D. The CDR3 has 14 residues. The V and J ends lost 6 bases and 8 bases respectively, with 17 bases between them. CDR3 nucleotide sequence: TGTGCCAGCAGGGGTCCGGCCCTCGTGGAGCCCCAGCATTTT. Its translation is CASRGPALVEPQHF.

This chain joins TRBV19 and TRBJ2-7; D perhaps matches TRBD2 (5 bases). The germline V gene encodes CDR1 LNHDA and CDR2 SQIVND (reference sequence). V dropped 1 base and J dropped 5 bases, with 12 bases sitting between them. The CDR3 is 14 residues long. The chain's CDR3 is CASSIGRGRHEQYF. The CDR3 DNA follows: TGTGCCAGTAGTATAGGACGGGGTCGACACGAGCAGTACTTC.

The V and J genes are TRBV6-6 and TRBJ2-1, with a possible D match to TRBD1 (6 bases). Between the trimmed V and J ends, which lost 6 bases and 6 bases, there was a span of 15 bases. Germline V lookup: CDR1 MNHNY, CDR2 SVGAGI (reference sequence). The CDR3 consists of 14 residues. The CDR3 sequence is CASSLRTAFNEQFF. The CDR3, as DNA: TGTGCCAGCAGCTTAAGGACAGCTTTCAATGAGCAGTTCTTC.

This clonotype was detected a few times. The chain carries TRBV7-9 and TRBJ1-1, with D uncertain. Germline CDR1 is SEHNR and CDR2 is FQNEAQ (reference sequence). The CDR3 consists of 14 residues. Trimming took off 5 bases at V and 1 base at J, with 11 bases between the two ends. CDR3 sequence: CASSAGRRNTEAFF. DNA for the CDR3: TGTGCCAGCAGCGCCGGACGGAGGAACACTGAAGCTTTCTTT.

At least ten counts were recorded for this clonotype. CDR3 sequence reads: CASGTELYGYTF. The CDR3 DNA follows: TGTGCCAGCGGGACAGAACTCTATGGCTACACCTTC. This chain connects TRBV7-9 to TRBJ1-2, with 7 nucleotides matching TRBD1. From germline, CDR1 is SEHNR and CDR2 FQNEAQ (reference sequence). The CDR3 spans 12 residues. Germline trimming cut 8 bases from V and 4 bases from J; bases unmatched to any gene: 4.

This clonotype was counted between two and nine times. At one end, the junction sequence differs from germline, possibly due to a read error. The chain is built from TRBV29-1 and TRBJ2-5; D unresolved. Germline V gene lookup returns CDR1 SQVTM and CDR2 ANQGSEA. CDR3 size: 8 residues. The CDR3 sequence: CSVEDGHF. CDR3 sequence (DNA): TGCAGCGTTGAAGATGGCCACTTC.

This clonotype has only a few counts. The V gene is TRBV5-5, the J gene TRBJ2-3; TRBD1 or TRBD2 may be the D gene (5 bases each). The CDR3 has 13 residues. V lost 4 bases and J lost 4, with 10 bases in between. Germline loops: CDR1 SGHKS, CDR2 YYEKEE (reference sequence). CDR3 in DNA: TGTGCCAGCAGCATCAGGGACCCAGATACGCAGTATTTT. Protein product: CASSIRDPDTQYF. Full variable domain (rest looked up from reference TRBV5-5 and TRBJ2-3): DAGVTQSPTHLIKTRGQQVTLRCSPISGHKSVSWYQQVLGQGPQFIFQYYEKEERGRGNFPDRFSARQFPNYSSELNVNALLLGDSALYLCASSIRDPDTQYFGPGTRLTVL.

This clonotype has a count of ten or more. The chain uses TRBV7-8 and TRBJ2-7; perhaps TRBD1 as D (6 bases). Germline-derived CDR1 and CDR2 are SGHVS and FQNEAQ. CDR3 length equals 15 residues. V lost 0 bases to trimming and J lost 3 bases, with 12 bases between them. This CDR3 is CASSLAAGANYEQYF. The CDR3 DNA reads TGTGCCAGCAGCTTAGCGGCAGGGGCGAACTACGAGCAGTACTTC.

This clonotype has just one count. The chain couples TRBV6-2 or TRBV6-3 to TRBJ2-7; TRBD1 agrees at 7 bases. This CDR3 region has 13 residues. V shed 7 bases and J 3 bases; nucleotides not matched to a gene: 6. Per the germline V gene, CDR1 is MNHEY and CDR2 is SVGEGT. The CDR3 nucleotides read TGTGCCAGCAACGGACAGGACAACTACGAGCAGTACGTC. It yields the protein CASNGQDNYEQYV.

This clonotype was observed many times. The junction does not match germline at one end; this may be a read error. The CDR3 loop is CASRKGTGIIGIF. The CDR3 DNA follows: TGTGCCAGCAGGAAGGGGACAGGGATCATAGGAATCTTC. The chain employs TRBV7-9 and TRBJ2-1; 9 bases are a match to TRBD1. CDR1 and CDR2 (germline): SEHNR, FQNEAQ (reference sequence). The CDR3 has 13 residues.

This clonotype appeared many times. The chain combines TRBV7-9 with TRBJ2-5; 7 bases are a match to TRBD1. Germline V gene sequence: CDR1 SEHNR, CDR2 FQNEAQ (reference sequence). There are 15 residues in the CDR3. V lost 4 bases and J lost 4; bases outside the gene matches: 9. CDR3 DNA: TGTGCCAGCAGCTCACGGACAGGAACTGGAGAGACCCAGTACTTC. Its translation: CASSSRTGTGETQYF. Looking up the rest from reference TRBV7-9 and TRBJ2-5 gives the full variable domain: DTGVSQNPRHKITKRGQNVTFRCDPISEHNRLYWYRQTLGQGPEFLTYFQNEAQLEKSRLLSDRFSAERPKGSFSTLEIQRTEQGDSAMYLCASSSRTGTGETQYFGPGTRLLVL.

This clonotype appeared a few times. The V gene is TRBV20-1, the J gene TRBJ2-1, with a tentative D call TRBD1 (6 bases). The CDR3 is 16 residues long. V lost 3 bases to trimming and J lost 4 bases, with 19 bases between them. Germline CDR1 and CDR2: DFQATT and SNEGSKA (reference sequence). CDR3 DNA sequence: TGCAGTGCTAGGGAACCGGGACACGGAAGGTACAATGAGCAGTTCTTC. Amino acid sequence: CSAREPGHGRYNEQFF.

This clonotype has a count of ten or more. This chain joins TRBV7-6 and TRBJ2-5; 7 nucleotides agree with TRBD1. Germline CDR1 SGHVS, CDR2 FNYEAQ. The junction had 6 bases not matched to a gene; V was cut back by 4 bases and J by 4 bases. This CDR3 is built from 14 residues. CDR3 loop: CASSSTGRLETQYF. Written as DNA, the CDR3 is TGTGCCAGCAGCTCGACAGGGCGCTTAGAGACCCAGTACTTC.

This clonotype was recorded many times. The CDR3 DNA reads as TGTGCCAGCAGCCGGGACATCGACAGGACAGATACGCAGTATTTT. This gives the protein CASSRDIDRTDTQYF. The chain has TRBV12-3 or TRBV12-4 and TRBJ2-3; D might be TRBD1 (6 bases). Deletions cut 6 bases from V and 3 bases from J, with 16 bases between. There are 15 residues in the CDR3.

This clonotype has a handful of counts. This CDR3 is CASSQMMTVGTYNEQFF. CDR3 DNA sequence: TGTGCCAGCAGCCAAATGATGACAGTTGGGACCTACAATGAGCAGTTCTTC. The J gene is TRBJ2-1, the V gene TRBV3-1, with a possible D match to TRBD1 (5 bases). V lost 2 bases and J 2 bases, leaving 16 bases between the germline ends. The germline CDR1 and CDR2 sequences are LGHDT and YNNKEL (reference sequence). This CDR3 is built from 17 residues.